A single sample gave rise to the 13 T cell receptor beta chains below, sequenced in a study of T cells in tumors after PD-1 blockade (dated by TCRdb to about 2019). This specimen's time point label, per the study, means: before anti-PD-1 therapy. The library was generated by the immunoSEQ multiplex PCR assay. What TCRdb holds here is the immuneACCESS table cut down to in-frame rearrangements. Part of the clones is not present; checked against another copy, under half of the missing clones reflect an unresolved V gene, and the others are unexplained. The sample table shows about 47,000 clones, and 75% to 85% are seen once. The ten largest clones represent 15% to 20% of the sample. The sample consisted of PBMCs, taken before anti-PD-1 treatment. Receptors were obtained from a human donor with basal cell carcinoma.

V usage is TRBV30 and J usage is TRBJ2-1; D is perhaps TRBD2 (7 bases). CDR1 and CDR2 from the germline V gene are GTSNPN and SVGIG (reference sequence). V was shortened by 3 bases and J by 9 bases, with 21 bases between the two germline ends. The CDR3 loop spans 15 amino acids. As DNA, the CDR3 is TGTGCCTGGAGCCCATATGCGGGGGCCCGGGGTGAGCAGTTCTTC. Protein product: CAWSPYAGARGEQFF.

The V call is TRBV28, the J call TRBJ2-3; TRBD1 matches at 7 bases. V dropped 7 bases and J dropped 3; count of bases not matched to a gene: 10. Germline CDR1 MDHEN, CDR2 SYDVKM. CDR3 length: 15 amino acids. For the CDR3, the DNA is TGTGCCAGCACCCGGATGGCAGGGGGTACAGATACGCAGTATTTT. Its translation is CASTRMAGGTDTQYF. The entire variable domain, with the rest obtained from reference TRBV28 and TRBJ2-3, is as follows: DVKVTQSSRYLVKRTGEKVFLECVQDMDHENMFWYRQDPGLGLRLIYFSYDVKMKEKGDIPEGYSVSREKKERFSLILESASTNQTSMYLCASTRMAGGTDTQYFGPGTRLTVL.

This clone has a handful of counts. The genes are TRBV6-6 and TRBJ1-1, with D tentatively TRBD1 (6 bases). The ends were cut back, 10 bases at V and 6 bases at J, with 24 bases in the middle. Germline V lookup: CDR1 MNHNY, CDR2 SVGAGI (reference sequence). The CDR3 has 15 amino acids. The CDR3: CATIREDLEGAEAFF. The DNA of the CDR3 is TGTGCCACCATTAGAGAGGACCTAGAGGGGGCTGAAGCTTTCTTT.

The J gene is TRBJ1-2, the V gene TRBV14, with D perhaps matching TRBD1 (5 bases). This CDR3 has 18 amino acids. CDR1 is SGHDN and CDR2 is FVKESK in the germline V gene. Trimming took 0 bases from V and 4 from J, leaving 21 bases between them. The CDR3, as DNA: TGTGCCAGCAGCCAAGATCCCAAACGGGCACTCGGGGCCTATGGCTACACCTTC. It yields the protein CASSQDPKRALGAYGYTF.

By proportion, this clone is medium-sized. The chain combines TRBV7-8 with TRBJ1-5, with D unresolved. V shed 2 bases and J shed 6 bases, with 5 bases lying between them. This CDR3 is built from 12 residues. Per the germline V gene, CDR1 is SGHVS and CDR2 is FQNEAQ. CDR3 in DNA: TGTGCCAGCAGCTTACAGAGTCAGCCCCAGCATTTT. Protein: CASSLQSQPQHF.

CDR3 loop: CAWSPNALGGETQYF. CDR3 coding DNA: TGTGCCTGGAGTCCAAACGCCTTGGGAGGAGAGACCCAGTACTTC. The chain has TRBV30 and TRBJ2-5; possible D gene TRBD2, 6 bases. Deletions cut 2 bases from V and 4 bases from J, with 17 bases between. The V gene's germline CDR1 is GTSNPN and CDR2 SVGIG (reference sequence). The CDR3 consists of 15 residues.

The chain recombines TRBV18 with TRBJ2-3; TRBD2 matches at 7 bases. The length of the CDR3 is 16 residues. Germline CDR1 KGHSH, CDR2 LQKENI. Trimming at V came to 3 bases and at J to 1 base, leaving 7 bases not matched to a gene. CDR3 amino acids: CASSPGSGEGTDTQYF. CDR3 nucleotide sequence: TGTGCCAGCTCACCCGGGAGCGGGGAAGGCACAGATACGCAGTATTTT.

The rearrangement uses TRBV28 and TRBJ2-4; D gene ambiguous. The CDR3 consists of 17 residues. V lost 2 bases and J lost 3, with 17 bases in between. Germline-derived CDR1 and CDR2 are MDHEN and SYDVKM. In nucleotides, the CDR3 is TGTGCCAGCAGTTTACCGCCTGGTGCGAGAGACAAAAACATTCAGTACTTC. Translation: CASSLPPGARDKNIQYF.

The V call is TRBV5-4, the J call TRBJ2-3; the match to TRBD1 covers 9 bases. Trimming at V came to 5 bases and at J to 6 bases, leaving 7 bases not matched to a gene. The CDR3 sequence is 14 residues long. The germline V gene has CDR1 SGHNT and CDR2 YYREEE (reference sequence). CDR3 bases: TGTGCCAGCAGATCACAGGGGGCTTTTGATACGCAGTATTTT. It specifies CASRSQGAFDTQYF.

The chain recombines TRBV28 with TRBJ2-3; D could derive from TRBD1 or TRBD2 (5 bases each). V lost 3 bases, J lost 2 bases, and 12 bases lay in between. The CDR3 loop spans 15 amino acids. The V gene's germline CDR1 is MDHEN and CDR2 SYDVKM. CDR3 region: CASSLVGAYTDTQYF. The CDR3, as DNA: TGTGCCAGCAGTTTGGTCGGGGCTTACACAGATACGCAGTATTTT.

This chain joins TRBV27 and TRBJ2-7; D remains unclear. Trimming took off 0 bases at V and 4 bases at J, with 13 bases between the two ends. CDR3 length: 15 residues. CDR1 MNHEY and CDR2 SMNVEV come from the germline V gene (reference sequence). The CDR3 here is CASSLSWGIRYEQYF. The CDR3 nucleotides are TGTGCCAGCAGTTTATCCTGGGGAATCCGATACGAGCAGTACTTC.

CDR3 in amino acids: CASNDRGNQPQHF. The DNA of the CDR3 is TGTGCCAGCAACGACAGGGGGAATCAGCCCCAGCATTTT. The chain is built from TRBV7-8 and TRBJ1-5; 9 bases fit TRBD1. The CDR3 has 13 amino acids. V shed 7 bases and J 4 bases; nucleotides not matched to a gene: 2. CDR1 is SGHVS and CDR2 is FQNEAQ in the germline V gene.

In regard to this clone: Its ends do not fully match the called genes, so a read error is possible. The rearrangement uses TRBV5-1 and TRBJ1-1, with D perhaps TRBD1 (6 bases). Germline CDR1 and CDR2: SGHRS and YFSETQ. The CDR3 sequence is 14 residues long. Here the CDR3 reads CASSTGTPNAEAFF. In DNA form, the CDR3 reads TGCGCCAGCAGCACCGGGACACCGAACGCTGAAGCTTTCTTT.